This T cell receptor beta chain is from a study of T cell responses to AZD1222 COVID-19 vaccine. Whole-study context: Second doses were pooled across both intervals (about 4 or about 12 weeks). Regarding the study as a whole: Possibly, clonal diversity was underestimated; donors were largely white British and included more females. Only a handful of AZD1222 recipients, about six in all, had baseline seropositivity. Researchers report vaccine-associated CD4 TCRs spanning spike, with dominance at 160-218 and 743-854.

With respect to this clone: As yet, its antigen is unknown.

CDR3 length equals 16 residues. Per germline, CDR1 ENHRY and CDR2 SYGVKD. V gave up 3 bases and J gave up 5 bases; unmatched junction bases: 6. Some clones are missing from TCRdb's copy, which holds only in-frame ones; the method was immunoSEQ multiplex PCR. The data show 95,000 to 150,000 clones, about nine tenths seen once. The TCR was taken from an adult in good health. This material consisted of peripheral blood, taken on day 0 of AZD1222 vaccination. J is TRBJ1-4 and V is TRBV10-3; 10 nucleotides agree with TRBD1. DNA for the CDR3: TGTGCCATCAGTGACGGGACAGGGGACTTCAATGAAAAACTGTTTTTT. Encoded protein: CAISDGTGDFNEKLFF.